This T cell receptor (beta chain) was observed in a study of shared clonotypes between healthy human individuals. Study overall: A couple of women and a few men aged 18 to 49 served as donors.

Sorted-subset replicate PCRs used 150 to 200 ng DNA, tens of thousands of T cell genomes. Libraries were prepared by immunoSEQ multiplex PCR; TCRdb keeps only in-frame clonotypes and omits some of them. The data show around 2.3 million clones, approximately 96% seen once. The donors, all of them Caucasian adults, lived in Nashville, Tennessee. Investigators divided CD4+ cells into CD45RA+ naive and CD45RA-negative memory subsets. This CDR3 has 14 residues. CDR1 and CDR2 from the germline V gene are SGHRS and YFSETQ. V was pared by 4 bases and J by 3 bases, with 5 bases of the junction left unmatched. This sequence joins TRBV5-1 and TRBJ2-3; 7 nucleotides line up with TRBD1. The sequencing input was naive CD4+ T cells sorted from blood. This sample's subset: CD45RA+ positively selected. The origin of this receptor is a man between 18 and 29 years old in good health. Here the CDR3 DNA reads TGCGCCAGCAGCCAGGACAGGCTGACAGATACGCAGTATTTT. It specifies CASSQDRLTDTQYF.